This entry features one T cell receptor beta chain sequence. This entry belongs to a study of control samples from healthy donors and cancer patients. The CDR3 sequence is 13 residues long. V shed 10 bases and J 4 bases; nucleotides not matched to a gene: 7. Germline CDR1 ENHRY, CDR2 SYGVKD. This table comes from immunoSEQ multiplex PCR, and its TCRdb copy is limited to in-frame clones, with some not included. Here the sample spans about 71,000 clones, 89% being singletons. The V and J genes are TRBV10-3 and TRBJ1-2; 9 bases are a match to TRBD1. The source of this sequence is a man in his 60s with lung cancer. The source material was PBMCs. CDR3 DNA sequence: TGTGCCACCCGACAGGGGGTGGGCTATGGCTACACCTTC. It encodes CATRQGVGYGYTF.